At least ten counts were recorded for the clone carrying this T cell receptor (beta chain). Antigen: not known. Trimming shortened V by 0 bases and J by 2 bases, and 12 bases separated the two germline ends. The germline V gene has CDR1 SGHKS and CDR2 YYEKEE (reference sequence). The CDR3 has 17 residues. The data were taken from a study of neurological immune-mediated disorders. cDNA was made by 5'RACE with 10-nucleotide random UMIs. TCRdb called the 5' RACE reads again in MiXCR, with one record for every CDR3 protein. Of approximately 89,000 distinct CDR3 sequences listed, approximately 4.6% are singletons. Time point given: longitudinal time-point 3. Study-wide points: Private repertoires in all groups were suggested, as expanded clones shared no CDR3 amino acid sequences across subjects.

The receptor was derived from a woman aged 55-69 years with multiple sclerosis. V usage is TRBV5-5 and J usage is TRBJ2-6; the D gene is possibly TRBD1 (5 bases). The sample taken for sequencing was PBMCs. The CDR3 DNA sequence: TGTGCCAGCAGCTTGGCAGGGATCGGCGCTGGGGCCAACGTCCTGACTTTC. Its translation: CASSLAGIGAGANVLTF.